There are a few counts of the clone carrying this T cell receptor (beta chain). Its antigen is currently unknown. This sample is drawn from a study of identical twins. TCRdb itself ran the 5' RACE reads through MiXCR, one entry per CDR3 protein. This sample has a few hundred thousand distinct CDR3 sequences, with nearly 10% found just once. General observations from the study: Out-of-frame alpha sequences shared by twins showed excess low generation probability.

V was trimmed by 6 bases and J by 11 bases, leaving 23 bases between them. The germline CDR1 and CDR2 sequences are DFQATT and SNEGSKA (reference sequence). This CDR3 contains 14 residues. This sample was shared with a second study, whose subject was yellow fever vaccine responses in identical twins.

Sequenced material: PBMCs. J is TRBJ2-1 and V is TRBV20-1; D is undetermined. The receptor's source is a woman between 18 and 30 years old in good health. CDR3 protein: CSARALTTASQQFF. The DNA for the CDR3 is TGCAGTGCCCGCGCGCTGACCACCGCCAGTCAGCAGTTCTTC.